The source of this T cell receptor (beta chain) is a study of monozygotic twins with inflammatory bowel disease. TCRdb re-called the 5' RACE reads; every CDR3 protein appears as one record, without DNA. The sample includes some 160,000 distinct CDR3 sequences. Germline V gene sequence: CDR1 MDHEN, CDR2 SYDVKM. The CDR3 is 15 amino acids. Study-wide points: Individual T cell subtypes were not distinguishable. Compared with healthy co-twins, IBD patients showed reduced TCRbeta repertoire diversity by inverse Simpson. Backing was not found for a single strong signal or clonotype associated with IBD.

Note on this clonotype: Its antigen is unidentified.

This sequence joins TRBV28 and TRBJ2-5. The specimen sequenced was blood. The origin of this receptor is a human donor with ulcerative colitis or Crohn's disease, or a healthy co-twin of an affected twin (not recorded which). CDR3 sequence: CASSLVGIAQETQYF.